Sequencing of this T cell receptor (beta chain) was carried out in a study of blood T cell repertoires in COVID-19. Overall study context: Acute and convalescent COVID-19 specimens originated in the United States, Italy and Spain. PBMCs, B-cell-depleted T cells, or T cells were the source of the cDNA or gDNA that made up the material.

Original processing methods: Estimation of nucleated cell counts was performed using reference gene primer amplification. Libraries were prepared by immunoSEQ multiplex PCR; TCRdb keeps only in-frame clonotypes and omits some of them. V and J calls and clone size follow that table, whereas D and trimming were derived from the DNA. The sample lists approximately 670,000 clones; just under 90% were seen once. This CDR3 has 13 residues. V was pared by 6 bases and J by 5 bases, with 12 bases between. Sequencing was performed on peripheral blood. This sequence was found in a woman aged 18-30 years with acute or convalescent COVID-19. The chain combines TRBV12-3 or TRBV12-4 with TRBJ2-3; D is perhaps TRBD2 (6 bases). The CDR3 sequence is CASSPWGEDTQYF. The CDR3 DNA reads as TGTGCCAGCAGCCCCTGGGGGGAAGATACGCAGTATTTT.